The clone carrying this T cell receptor (beta chain) appeared a single time. Antigen specificity is unknown. Data came from immunoSEQ multiplex PCR; TCRdb stores just in-frame clones and leaves some out. The sample holds about 77,000 clones; 85% to 90% are singletons and the top ten take 20% to 25%. There are 17 residues in the CDR3. The V gene's germline CDR1 is SGHRS and CDR2 YFSETQ. The germline V and J ends were trimmed by 0 bases and 3 bases, with 18 bases remaining between them. The sample belongs to a study of T cells in localized non-small cell lung cancer. Study observations and caveats: Because researchers sequenced only one region of the tumor, heterogeneity is still possible.

V gene TRBV5-1 combines with J gene TRBJ1-1, with D unclear. Here the sequenced sample was peripheral blood, taken before any cancer treatment. The TCR was taken from a woman aged 35 to 75 with stage I squamous cell lung carcinoma. In DNA, the CDR3 is TGCGCCAGCAGCTTGGAAAGGTCAAACAGCTACTACACTGAAGCTTTCTTT. Its protein is CASSLERSNSYYTEAFF.